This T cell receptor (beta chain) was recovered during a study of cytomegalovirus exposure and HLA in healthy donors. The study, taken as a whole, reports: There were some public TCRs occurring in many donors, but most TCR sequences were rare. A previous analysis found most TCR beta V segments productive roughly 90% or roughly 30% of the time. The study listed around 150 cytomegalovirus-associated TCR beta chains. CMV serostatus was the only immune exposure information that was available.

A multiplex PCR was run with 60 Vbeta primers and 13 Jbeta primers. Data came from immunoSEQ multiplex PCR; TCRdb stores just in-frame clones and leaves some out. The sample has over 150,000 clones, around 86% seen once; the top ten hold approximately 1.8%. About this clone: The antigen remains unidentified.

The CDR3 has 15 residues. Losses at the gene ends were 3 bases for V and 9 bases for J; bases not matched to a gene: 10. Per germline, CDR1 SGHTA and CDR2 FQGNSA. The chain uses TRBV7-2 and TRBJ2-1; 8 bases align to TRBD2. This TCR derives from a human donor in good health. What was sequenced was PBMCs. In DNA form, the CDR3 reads TGTGCCAGCAGCTTCAATTTCGGGGGGGCCCTTGAGCAGTTCTTC. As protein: CASSFNFGGALEQFF.